This T cell receptor (beta chain) was sequenced during a study of blood T cell repertoires in COVID-19. As for the study in general: COVID-19 samples collected from the United States, Italy and Spain covered acute and convalescent phases. In each case, the material was cDNA or gDNA derived from T cells, B-cell-depleted T cells, or PBMCs.

The CDR3 has 20 residues. J gave up 0 bases and V 5 bases, and 10 bases lay outside the gene matches. Germline V gene data show CDR1 as MDHEN and CDR2 as SYDVKM. In the authors' workflow: Amplification from reference gene primers served as the basis for estimated nucleated cell counts. TCRdb's copy holds only in-frame clones and misses some; the assay was immunoSEQ multiplex PCR. D and trimming were read from the DNA, whereas the V and J calls and clone size are those reported in that table. The sample shows around 250,000 clones, approximately 81% of them seen only once. The clonotype originates from a woman aged 18 to 35 with acute or convalescent COVID-19. The chain links TRBV28 to TRBJ2-1; 16 nucleotides line up with TRBD2. Sequencing input: peripheral blood. CDR3 loop: CASSLPGLAGGPSSYNEQFF. CDR3 nucleotides: TGTGCCAGCAGTCTCCCGGGACTAGCGGGAGGGCCGAGCTCCTACAATGAGCAGTTCTTC. Complete variable domain (other parts from reference TRBV28 and TRBJ2-1): DVKVTQSSRYLVKRTGEKVFLECVQDMDHENMFWYRQDPGLGLRLIYFSYDVKMKEKGDIPEGYSVSREKKERFSLILESASTNQTSMYLCASSLPGLAGGPSSYNEQFFGPGTRLTVL.